One sample yielded the 29 T cell receptor beta chains listed below, sequenced in a study of blood T cell repertoires in COVID-19. Clones were read by immunoSEQ multiplex PCR, and TCRdb kept only the in-frame ones, dropping some. The table records about 260,000 clones, around 87% of them present only once. Sample: peripheral blood. These TCRs come from a woman between 40 and 50 years old who had recovered from COVID-19.

This chain links TRBV25-1 with TRBJ1-2; a weak D match, TRBD1 (5 bases). The CDR3 spans 14 residues. Germline CDR1 reads MGHDK; CDR2 reads SYGVNS. Trimming left V 5 bases short and J 0 bases short, with 10 bases between. DNA for the CDR3: TGTGCCAGCAGTAGACAGAATTCTAACTATGGCTACACCTTC. It encodes CASSRQNSNYGYTF.

In its sample, this clone was seen once. The rearrangement links TRBV24-1 to TRBJ2-2; possible D gene TRBD1, 5 bases. With 9 bases removed from V and 6 bases from J, the gap between germline ends came to 7 bases. Germline values: CDR1 KGHDR, CDR2 SFDVKD. There are 11 residues in the CDR3. The CDR3 region has the DNA TGTGCCACCGGGGCCTCCGGGGAGCTGTTTTTT. Translation gives CATGASGELFF.

V gene TRBV4-3 combines with J gene TRBJ1-2, with 8 bases fitting TRBD1. The CDR3 runs 16 residues. V dropped 0 bases and J dropped 4; count of bases not matched to a gene: 7. Germline CDR1 LGHNA, CDR2 YSLEER. The CDR3 DNA sequence: TGCGCCAGCAGCCAAGAAGGACAGGGAAGGGTCTATGGCTACACCTTC. This translates into CASSQEGQGRVYGYTF.

This clone was seen just once. V usage is TRBV29-1 and J usage is TRBJ1-1, with TRBD1 matching 8 bases. This CDR3 has 13 amino acids. Germline V gene lookup returns CDR1 SQVTM and CDR2 ANQGSEA. The V segment lost 4 bases and the J segment 0 bases; nucleotides outside the gene matches: 1. CDR3: CSVGDRLNTEAFF. In DNA, the CDR3 is TGCAGCGTTGGGGACAGGCTGAACACTGAAGCTTTCTTT.

The chain uses TRBV20-1 and TRBJ2-3; D remains unclear. V lost 8 bases, J lost 0 bases, and 6 bases lay in between. Germline lookup yields CDR1 DFQATT and CDR2 SNEGSKA (reference sequence). The CDR3 has 11 amino acids. CDR3 DNA sequence: TGCAGTCCCCTCAGCACAGATACGCAGTATTTT. This gives the protein CSPLSTDTQYF.

The chain links TRBV6-1 to TRBJ1-5; D call uncertain. This CDR3 has 13 amino acids. Trimming cost V 2 bases and J 7 bases, with 9 bases left between them. Germline-derived CDR1 and CDR2 are MNHNS and SASEGT. CDR3 amino acids: CASSEFFRQPQHF. The CDR3 DNA is TGTGCCAGCAGTGAATTCTTCCGGCAGCCCCAGCATTTT.

The CDR3 region is CASSQELAGPNIQYF. The CDR3 coding sequence is TGCGCCAGCAGCCAAGAACTAGCGGGGCCAAACATTCAGTACTTC. The chain has TRBV4-3 and TRBJ2-4; 10 bases map to TRBD2. V dropped 0 bases and J dropped 6; count of bases not matched to a gene: 2. The CDR3 runs 15 residues. Germline values: CDR1 LGHNA, CDR2 YSLEER.

J is TRBJ1-6 and V is TRBV5-6; 12 bases line up with TRBD1. This CDR3 has 17 residues. Germline CDR1 and CDR2: SGHDT and YYEEEE. Germline trimming cut 6 bases from V and 10 bases from J; bases unmatched to any gene: 14. DNA of the CDR3: TGTGCCAGCACCGATATCGGGACAGGGGGCAAGGGGTCACCCCTCCACTTT. It yields the protein CASTDIGTGGKGSPLHF. Complete variable domain (other parts from reference TRBV5-6 and TRBJ1-6): DAGVTQSPTHLIKTRGQQVTLRCSPKSGHDTVSWYQQALGQGPQFIFQYYEEEERQRGNFPDRFSGHQFPNYSSELNVNALLLGDSALYLCASTDIGTGGKGSPLHFGNGTRLTVT.

This sequence joins TRBV2 and TRBJ2-5; 7 bases line up with TRBD2. This CDR3 is built from 16 residues. Germline loops: CDR1 SNHLY, CDR2 FYNNEI. The trim removed 5 bases at V and 0 bases at J, leaving 9 bases unmatched. For the CDR3, the DNA is TGTGCCAGCAGTCGCCGGAGACTAGCCAACCAAGAGACCCAGTACTTC. Protein sequence: CASSRRRLANQETQYF.

This clone has more than one count but fewer than ten. V gene TRBV10-1 combines with J gene TRBJ1-5, with D possibly matching TRBD1 (5 bases). Trimming took off 9 bases at V and 5 bases at J, with 17 bases between the two ends. Germline V CDR1 and CDR2: WNHNN, SYGVQD (reference sequence). This CDR3 is built from 14 residues. CDR3 region: CARGCRVVDQPQHF. Written as DNA, the CDR3 is TGCGCCAGGGGATGCAGGGTTGTGGATCAGCCCCAGCATTTT.

The chain links TRBV6-5 to TRBJ1-2; D call uncertain. V lost 2 bases, J lost 4 bases, and 11 bases lay in between. Germline loops: CDR1 MNHEY, CDR2 SVGAGI. This CDR3 is built from 14 residues. The CDR3: CASSYRDNFYGYTF. CDR3 DNA sequence: TGTGCCAGCAGTTACCGCGACAACTTCTATGGCTACACCTTC.

The gene calls are TRBV9 and TRBJ1-6, with 8 bases lining up with TRBD1. CDR1 is SGDLS, CDR2 YYNGEE, per germline. This CDR3 is built from 13 residues. Unmatched junction bases numbered 4, after V lost 4 bases and J lost 10 bases. The CDR3 loop reads CASSPDRESPLHF. DNA of the CDR3: TGTGCCAGCAGCCCGGACAGGGAATCACCCCTCCACTTT.

The chain joins TRBV27 to TRBJ1-1, with 12 bases fitting TRBD1. This CDR3 is 16 amino acids long. Germline V gene lookup returns CDR1 MNHEY and CDR2 SMNVEV (reference sequence). V lost 2 bases to trimming and J lost 4 bases; unmatched junction nucleotides: 5. The CDR3 DNA reads as TGTGCCAGCAGTTTAGGGACAGGGGGCTGGAGCACTGAAGCTTTCTTT. Amino acid sequence: CASSLGTGGWSTEAFF.

The chain employs TRBV5-1 and TRBJ2-5; 15 bases map to TRBD2. Germline lookup yields CDR1 SGHRS and CDR2 YFSETQ. This CDR3 comprises 16 residues. With 4 bases clipped from V and 4 bases from J, the junction kept 5 bases outside the gene matches. The CDR3 loop is CASSPRTSGGAETQYF. DNA for the CDR3: TGCGCCAGCAGCCCCCGGACTAGCGGGGGGGCAGAGACCCAGTACTTC.

The chain combines TRBV7-9 with TRBJ2-2, with TRBD2 as a possible D gene (6 bases). From germline, CDR1 is SEHNR and CDR2 FQNEAQ (reference sequence). V lost 2 bases to trimming and J lost 6 bases, with 10 bases between them. This CDR3 spans 14 amino acids. The CDR3 is CASSLSRGSGELFF. As DNA, the CDR3 is TGTGCCAGCAGCTTAAGTCGGGGGTCCGGGGAGCTGTTTTTT.

The V call is TRBV12-3 or TRBV12-4, the J call TRBJ1-1; no firm D call. The CDR3 contains 13 residues. V lost 3 bases to trimming and J lost 6 bases, with 11 bases between them. The CDR3 DNA reads TGTGCCAGCAGTTTGACGGGTAGGCCTGAAGCTTTCTTT. Protein product: CASSLTGRPEAFF.

CDR3 in amino acids: CASTLGDSYEQYF. For the CDR3, the DNA is TGTGCCAGCACTCTTGGGGACAGCTACGAGCAGTACTTC. The genes are TRBV6-6 and TRBJ2-7, with 7 bases identical to TRBD1. Germline assignment: CDR1 MNHNY and CDR2 SVGAGI (reference sequence). The CDR3 has 13 amino acids. With V trimmed by 7 bases and J by 3 bases, 6 bases remained unmatched.

The J gene is TRBJ2-7, the V gene TRBV11-2; D might be TRBD2 (5 bases). Germline V gives CDR1 SGHAT, CDR2 FQNNGV. CDR3 length: 15 amino acids. The V and J ends lost 3 bases and 0 bases respectively, with 12 bases between them. Here the CDR3 DNA reads TGTGCCAGCAGCTTCAGGACGGGAAGCTCCTACGAGCAGTACTTC. Amino acid sequence: CASSFRTGSSYEQYF.

The genes are TRBV7-2 and TRBJ1-2, with 9 positions matching TRBD1. J lost 5 bases, V lost 5 bases, and 3 bases had no gene match. CDR1 SGHTA and CDR2 FQGNSA come from the germline V gene. This CDR3 spans 13 amino acids. The CDR3 DNA sequence: TGTGCCAGCAGCGACGGACAGGGGTATGGCTACACCTTC. It yields the protein CASSDGQGYGYTF.

This sequence joins TRBV7-9 and TRBJ2-3; 7 nucleotides align to TRBD1. The CDR3 sequence is 14 residues long. Germline V lookup: CDR1 SEHNR, CDR2 FQNEAQ (reference sequence). J gave up 6 bases and V 5 bases, and 8 bases lay outside the gene matches. The CDR3 sequence: CASSPDRVADTQYF. CDR3 sequence (DNA): TGTGCCAGCAGCCCCGACAGGGTGGCGGATACGCAGTATTTT.

This clone appeared once. The chain combines TRBV13 with TRBJ2-7, with 7 bases fitting TRBD1. The CDR3 totals 15 residues. The germline V gene encodes CDR1 PRHDT and CDR2 FYEKMQ (reference sequence). V lost 5 bases and J lost 0; bases outside the gene matches: 7. This chain's CDR3 is CASSPSGTVSYEQYF. The DNA of the CDR3 is TGTGCCAGCAGCCCCTCCGGGACAGTCTCCTACGAGCAGTACTTC. The full variable domain, in which reference TRBV13 and TRBJ2-7 provide the parts outside the CDR3, is AAGVIQSPRHLIKEKRETATLKCYPIPRHDTVYWYQQGPGQDPQFLISFYEKMQSDKGSIPDRFSAQQFSDYHSELNMSSLELGDSALYFCASSPSGTVSYEQYFGPGTRLTVT.

CDR3 amino acids: CASSAYGQAQETQYF. The CDR3 coding sequence is TGTGCCAGCAGTGCCTACGGACAGGCCCAAGAGACCCAGTACTTC. The chain has TRBV2 and TRBJ2-5; 7 bases fit TRBD1. The CDR3 length is 15 residues. The trim removed 4 bases at V and 1 base at J, leaving 6 bases unmatched. The germline V gene encodes CDR1 SNHLY and CDR2 FYNNEI.

This sequence joins TRBV7-2 and TRBJ1-5; D unclear. The CDR3 extends over 14 amino acids. The germline V gene has CDR1 SGHTA and CDR2 FQGNSA. Trimming pared 2 bases from V and 2 bases from J, leaving 7 bases between. The CDR3, as DNA: TGTGCCAGCAGCTTATGGAGCGGCAATCAGCCCCAGCATTTT. Its protein is CASSLWSGNQPQHF. Full variable domain (outside the CDR3, taken from reference TRBV7-2 and TRBJ1-5): GAGVSQSPSNKVTEKGKDVELRCDPISGHTALYWYRQSLGQGLEFLIYFQGNSAPDKSGLPSDRFSAERTGGSVSTLTIQRTQQEDSAVYLCASSLWSGNQPQHFGDGTRLSIL.

This clone was seen a few times. The chain uses TRBV30 and TRBJ1-6; 7 bases agree with TRBD1. Per the germline V gene, CDR1 is GTSNPN and CDR2 is SVGIG (reference sequence). The CDR3 covers 13 residues. V trimming: 4 bases; J trimming: 3 bases; junction bases outside the gene matches: 0. CDR3 sequence (DNA): TGTGCCTGGACAGGGGGCTATAATTCACCCCTCCACTTT. This encodes CAWTGGYNSPLHF.

The genes are TRBV10-3 and TRBJ1-6; D gene unclear. CDR1 ENHRY and CDR2 SYGVKD come from the germline V gene. With 11 bases removed from V and 10 bases from J, the gap between germline ends came to 15 bases. There are 12 residues in the CDR3. The CDR3 spells CAASPGNSPLHF. CDR3 bases: TGTGCCGCCAGTCCCGGGAACTCACCCCTCCACTTT.

The V gene is TRBV6-2 or TRBV6-3, the J gene TRBJ1-1; possibly TRBD1 for D (6 bases). V lost 5 bases and J lost 8, with 9 bases in between. The CDR3 is made up of 11 amino acids. CDR1 and CDR2 from the germline V gene are MNHEY and SVGEGT. As DNA, the CDR3 is TGTGCCAGCAGTAGACAGGTCGAAGCTTTCTTT. Translating it yields CASSRQVEAFF.

The V and J genes are TRBV7-9 and TRBJ1-4, with 12 bases matching TRBD1. The CDR3 is made up of 14 amino acids. V was pared by 4 bases and J by 10 bases, with 4 bases of the junction left unmatched. Germline lookup yields CDR1 SEHNR and CDR2 FQNEAQ (reference sequence). The CDR3 is CASSSGTGGGKLFF. As DNA, the CDR3 is TGTGCCAGCAGCTCCGGGACAGGGGGCGGAAAACTGTTTTTT.

V is TRBV5-1 and J is TRBJ1-2, with 9 nucleotides matching TRBD1. The V gene's germline CDR1 is SGHRS and CDR2 YFSETQ. The CDR3 runs to 17 residues. V was clipped by 3 bases and J by 3 bases; unmatched bases: 12. CDR3 nucleotides: TGCGCCAGCAGCTCCGGTTATCGGACAGGGGAGGACTATGGCTACACCTTC. It translates to CASSSGYRTGEDYGYTF.

This clone has just one count. The rearrangement joins TRBV29-1 to TRBJ1-2; 8 bases are a match to TRBD1. This CDR3 is built from 13 residues. The trim removed 2 bases at V and 6 bases at J, leaving 5 bases unmatched. Per the germline V gene, CDR1 is SQVTM and CDR2 is ANQGSEA. CDR3 amino acids: CSVESPDRDGYTF. CDR3 nucleotides: TGCAGCGTTGAATCCCCGGACAGGGATGGCTACACCTTC.